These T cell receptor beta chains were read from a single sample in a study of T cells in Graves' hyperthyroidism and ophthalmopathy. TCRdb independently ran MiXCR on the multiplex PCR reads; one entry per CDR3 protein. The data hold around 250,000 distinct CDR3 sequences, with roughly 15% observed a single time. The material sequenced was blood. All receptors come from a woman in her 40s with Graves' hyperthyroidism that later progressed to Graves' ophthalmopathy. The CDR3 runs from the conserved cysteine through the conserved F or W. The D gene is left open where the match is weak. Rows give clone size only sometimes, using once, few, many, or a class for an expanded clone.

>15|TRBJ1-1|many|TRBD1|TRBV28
CASSRTGSLNTEAFF
TGTGCCAGCAGTCGGACAGGGTCATTGAACACTGAAGCTTTCTTT
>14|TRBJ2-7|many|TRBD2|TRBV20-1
CSARDRTSGYEQYF
TGCAGTGCTAGAGATCGGACTAGCGGATACGAGCAGTACTTC
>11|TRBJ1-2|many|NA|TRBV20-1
CSGTVVGGYTF
TGCAGTGGAACGGTGGTCGGCGGCTACACCTTC
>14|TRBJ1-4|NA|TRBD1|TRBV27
CASRLQGAWEKLFF
TGTGCCAGCAGATTACAGGGGGCTTGGGAAAAACTGTTTTTT
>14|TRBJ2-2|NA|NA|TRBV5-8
CASSSLFSPGELFF
TGTGCCAGCAGCTCCCTTTTTAGCCCCGGGGAGCTGTTTTTT
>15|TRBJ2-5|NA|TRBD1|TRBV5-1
CASSPGTVGGETQYF
TGCGCCAGCAGCCCCGGGACAGTTGGGGGAGAGACCCAGTACTTC
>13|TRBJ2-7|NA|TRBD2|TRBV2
CASSGGGNDEQYF
TGTGCCAGCAGTGGGGGAGGGAACGACGAGCAGTACTTC
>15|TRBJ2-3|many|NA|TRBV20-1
CSAQPGGARGDTQYF
TGCAGTGCCCAACCGGGCGGGGCCCGGGGAGATACGCAGTATTTT
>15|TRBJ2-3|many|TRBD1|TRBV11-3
CASSYGQGFTDTQYF
TGTGCCAGCAGCTATGGACAGGGGTTCACAGATACGCAGTATTTT
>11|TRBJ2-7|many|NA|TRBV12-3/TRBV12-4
CASGRNYEQYF
TGTGCCAGCGGGAGAAACTACGAGCAGTACTTC
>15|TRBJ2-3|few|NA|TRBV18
CASSPYERATDTQYF
TGTGCCAGCTCACCCTACGAGAGGGCAACAGATACGCAGTATTTT
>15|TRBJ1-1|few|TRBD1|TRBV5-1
CARSRGQGEWTEAFF
TGCGCCCGCAGCCGGGGACAGGGGGAATGGACTGAAGCTTTCTTT
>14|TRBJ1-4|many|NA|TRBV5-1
CASREVPTNEKLFF
TGCGCCAGTCGGGAGGTACCGACTAATGAAAAACTGTTTTTT
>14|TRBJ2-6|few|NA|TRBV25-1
CASSKGSGANVLTF
TGTGCCAGCAGTAAAGGTTCTGGGGCCAACGTCCTGACTTTC
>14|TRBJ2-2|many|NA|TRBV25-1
CASSEGGLAGELFF
TGTGCCAGCAGTGAAGGAGGGTTGGCCGGGGAGCTGTTTTTT
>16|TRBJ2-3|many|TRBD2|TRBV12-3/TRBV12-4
CASSLVTGGGTDTQYF
TGTGCCAGCAGTTTAGTTACGGGAGGGGGCACAGATACGCAGTATTTT
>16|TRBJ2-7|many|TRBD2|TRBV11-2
CASSAVAGPSSYEQYF
TGTGCCAGCAGCGCCGTAGCGGGGCCAAGCTCCTACGAGCAGTACTTC
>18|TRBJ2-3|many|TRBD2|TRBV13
CASSTGTSGQQSTDTQYF
TGTGCCAGCAGCACAGGGACTAGCGGGCAACAAAGCACAGATACGCAGTATTTT
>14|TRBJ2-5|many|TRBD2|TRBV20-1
CSANRPGLTETQYF
TGCAGTGCTAACAGGCCGGGACTAACAGAGACCCAGTACTTC
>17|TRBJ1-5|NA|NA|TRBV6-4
CASSVRASIFRNQPQHF
TGTGCCAGCAGTGTAAGGGCTAGCATCTTTCGCAATCAGCCCCAGCATTTT
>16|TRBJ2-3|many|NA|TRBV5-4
CASSLGGRQDTDTQYF
TGTGCCAGCAGCTTGGGGGGTCGGCAGGACACAGATACGCAGTATTTT
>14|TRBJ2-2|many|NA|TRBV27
CASRTYLITGELFF
TGTGCCAGCAGGACATACCTCATCACCGGGGAGCTGTTTTTT
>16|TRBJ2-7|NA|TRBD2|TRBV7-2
CASSRTSGSFSYEQYF
TGTGCCAGCAGCCGGACTAGCGGGAGCTTCTCCTACGAGCAGTACTTC
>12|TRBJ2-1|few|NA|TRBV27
CASSLGWSEQFF
TGTGCCAGCAGTCTCGGGTGGAGTGAGCAGTTCTTC
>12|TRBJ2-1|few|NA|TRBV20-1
CRSGRGANEQFF
TGCAGATCGGGGAGGGGGGCCAATGAGCAGTTCTTC
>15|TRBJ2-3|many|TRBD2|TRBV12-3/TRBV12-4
CASSLGGFPTDTQYF
TGTGCCAGCAGCCTCGGGGGGTTTCCTACAGATACGCAGTATTTT
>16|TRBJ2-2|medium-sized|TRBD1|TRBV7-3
CASSSWTGSTTGELFF
TGTGCCAGCAGCTCTTGGACAGGGTCCACCACCGGGGAGCTGTTTTTT
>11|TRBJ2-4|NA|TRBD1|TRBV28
CASSSGTGFYF
TGTGCCAGCAGTTCGGGGACAGGATTTTACTTC
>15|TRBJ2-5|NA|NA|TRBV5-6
CASSLANGGQETQYF
TGTGCCAGCAGCTTGGCCAACGGGGGACAAGAGACCCAGTACTTC